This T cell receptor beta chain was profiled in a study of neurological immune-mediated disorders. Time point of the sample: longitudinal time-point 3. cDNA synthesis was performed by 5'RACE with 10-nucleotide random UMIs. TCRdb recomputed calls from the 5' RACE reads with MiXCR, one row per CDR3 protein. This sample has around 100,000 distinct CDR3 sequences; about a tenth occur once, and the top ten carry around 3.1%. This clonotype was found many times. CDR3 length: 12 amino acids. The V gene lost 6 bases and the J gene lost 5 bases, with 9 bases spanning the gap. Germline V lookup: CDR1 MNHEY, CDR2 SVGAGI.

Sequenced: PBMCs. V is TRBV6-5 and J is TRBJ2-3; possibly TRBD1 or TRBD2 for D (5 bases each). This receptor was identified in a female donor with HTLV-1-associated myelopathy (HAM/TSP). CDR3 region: CASSPGRDTQYF. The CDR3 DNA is TGTGCCAGCAGCCCGGGGCGAGATACGCAGTATTTT.